Listed here are 24 T cell receptor beta chains from one sample, sequenced in a study of CD8 T cells in Susac syndrome. Random hexamers were used to reverse transcribe the RNA input (about 0.5 to 1 ug). MiXCR was run by TCRdb on the immunoSEQ multiplex PCR reads, yielding one entry per CDR3 protein. The top ten hold roughly 0.15% of the sample, which has about 150,000 distinct CDR3 sequences, approximately 95% seen once. Sequenced input: CD4+ T cells from PBMCs. Receptors originate from a human donor with Susac syndrome.

The V gene is TRBV5-1, the J gene TRBJ1-6, with a tentative D call TRBD1 (5 bases). The germline CDR1 and CDR2 sequences are SGHRS and YFSETQ. CDR3 length equals 14 residues. Trimming removed 4 bases from V and 6 bases from J, with 11 bases in between. The DNA for the CDR3 is TGCGCCAGCAGCCCCGACGGGGGTAATTCACCCCTCCACTTT. It translates to CASSPDGGNSPLHF.

The genes are TRBV20-1 and TRBJ2-1, with TRBD1 matching over 10 bases. Germline V gene lookup returns CDR1 DFQATT and CDR2 SNEGSKA (reference sequence). The V segment lost 5 bases and the J segment 9 bases; nucleotides outside the gene matches: 13. The CDR3 loop spans 15 amino acids. CDR3 bases: TGCAGTGCTGGGGGGAGAGGGACAGGGGCGGCTGAGCAGTTCTTC. This encodes CSAGGRGTGAAEQFF.

The sample holds one count of this clonotype. The chain joins TRBV20-1 to TRBJ1-5; 8 positions match TRBD1. Germline V CDR1 and CDR2: DFQATT, SNEGSKA (reference sequence). The CDR3 runs 14 residues. Trimming took 2 bases from V and 5 from J; bases not matched to a gene: 5. CDR3 nucleotide sequence: TGCAGTGCTAGACCTGGACAGGGATATCAGCCCCAGCATTTT. This translates into CSARPGQGYQPQHF.

The rearrangement joins TRBV27 to TRBJ1-1, with TRBD1 as a possible D gene (5 bases). V shed 6 bases and J shed 4 bases, with 12 bases lying between them. Germline V gives CDR1 MNHEY, CDR2 SMNVEV (reference sequence). The CDR3 totals 13 residues. CDR3 in amino acids: CASRPGRGTEAFF. The CDR3, as DNA: TGTGCCAGCAGGCCCGGGAGGGGCACTGAAGCTTTCTTT.

The chain joins TRBV11-2 to TRBJ1-1; no firm D call. The CDR3 is made up of 13 amino acids. Germline V gene data show CDR1 as SGHAT and CDR2 as FQNNGV. Trimming took 3 bases from V and 1 from J, leaving 6 bases between them. The DNA for the CDR3 is TGTGCCAGCAGCTTCCAGGAGAACACTGAAGCTTTCTTT. Translation: CASSFQENTEAFF.

CDR3 DNA sequence: TGCAGCGTCGTAGATTACAGGGAGGGGCGTGAAGCTTTCTTT. This gives the protein CSVVDYREGREAFF. The chain employs TRBV29-1 and TRBJ1-1; TRBD1 might be the D (6 bases). Germline CDR1 SQVTM, CDR2 ANQGSEA. The CDR3 is made up of 14 amino acids. V shed 6 bases and J shed 7 bases, with 21 bases lying between them.

The gene calls are TRBV2 and TRBJ2-1, with D unclear. CDR1 is SNHLY, CDR2 FYNNEI, per germline. The germline V and J ends were trimmed by 7 bases and 2 bases, with 12 bases remaining between them. The CDR3 totals 14 residues. The CDR3 nucleotides are TGTGCCAGCAAGCAACTGCGGCCCTACAATGAGCAGTTCTTC. Translation gives CASKQLRPYNEQFF.

The rearrangement uses TRBV12-3 or TRBV12-4 and TRBJ2-7; 9 bases align to TRBD1. The CDR3 spans 15 residues. V shed 1 base, J shed 5 bases, and the junction held 6 bases outside the gene matches. Here the CDR3 DNA reads TGTGCCAGCAGTTTAGAGTGGACAGGGGCCCACGAGCAGTACTTC. Protein product: CASSLEWTGAHEQYF.

CDR3 residues: CASSVLAFGDTQYF. The CDR3 DNA reads as TGTGCCAGCAGCGTGTTGGCTTTCGGGGATACGCAGTATTTT. This chain joins TRBV11-2 and TRBJ2-3; D is unresolved. Trimming shortened V by 5 bases and J by 6 bases, and 15 bases separated the two germline ends. CDR1 and CDR2 from the germline V gene are SGHAT and FQNNGV. This CDR3 is 14 amino acids long.

This clonotype was seen a single time. This sequence joins TRBV2 and TRBJ2-7; 7 bases align to TRBD2. Germline trimming cut 8 bases from V and 2 bases from J; bases unmatched to any gene: 0. Per germline, CDR1 SNHLY and CDR2 FYNNEI. This CDR3 contains 11 residues. CDR3: CASGGAYEQYF. In DNA, the CDR3 is TGTGCCAGCGGGGGGGCCTACGAGCAGTACTTC.

This clonotype was recorded once. The chain is built from TRBV29-1 and TRBJ1-2, with TRBD1 matching 8 bases. Germline loops: CDR1 SQVTM, CDR2 ANQGSEA. Trimming took 3 bases from V and 8 from J; bases not matched to a gene: 14. The CDR3 covers 15 residues. The CDR3 is CSVDRGGTGTNGYTF. The CDR3 DNA reads as TGCAGCGTTGACCGGGGCGGGACAGGAACAAACGGCTACACCTTC.

The rearrangement links TRBV7-2 to TRBJ2-1; D not certain. The CDR3 loop spans 13 amino acids. Between the trimmed V and J ends, which lost 7 bases and 7 bases, there was a span of 14 bases. Germline V CDR1 and CDR2: SGHTA, FQGNSA. The CDR3 DNA is TGTGCCAGCACCCCTATTTTGGTAAATGAGCAGTTCTTC. Its translation is CASTPILVNEQFF. The variable domain in full, with the rest retrieved from reference TRBV7-2 and TRBJ2-1, is GAGVSQSPSNKVTEKGKDVELRCDPISGHTALYWYRQSLGQGLEFLIYFQGNSAPDKSGLPSDRFSAERTGGSVSTLTIQRTQQEDSAVYLCASTPILVNEQFFGPGTRLTVL.

The chain uses TRBV29-1 and TRBJ2-3; TRBD1 might be the D (6 bases). Looked up from germline, CDR1 is SQVTM and CDR2 is ANQGSEA. V was shortened by 4 bases and J by 5 bases, with 7 bases between the two germline ends. This CDR3 spans 11 amino acids. For the CDR3, the DNA is TGCAGCGTTGCCAGGGGAGATACGCAGTATTTT. It is translated as CSVARGDTQYF.

J is TRBJ2-3 and V is TRBV20-1, with TRBD2 matching over 9 bases. V trimming: 3 bases; J trimming: 1 base; junction bases outside the gene matches: 2. The CDR3 covers 14 residues. Germline loops: CDR1 DFQATT, CDR2 SNEGSKA (reference sequence). CDR3 loop: CSARVAGGTDTQYF. Written as DNA, the CDR3 is TGCAGTGCTAGGGTAGCGGGGGGCACAGATACGCAGTATTTT.

This chain connects TRBV15 to TRBJ2-3; TRBD2 agrees at 8 bases. This CDR3 has 15 residues. The J segment lost 0 bases and the V segment lost 1 base, leaving 0 bases of the junction unmatched. The germline gives CDR1 LNHNV, CDR2 YYDKDF (reference sequence). In nucleotides, the CDR3 is TGTGCCACCAGCAGAGCGGGGGGGAGCACAGATACGCAGTATTTT. Translating gives CATSRAGGSTDTQYF.

The chain uses TRBV18 and TRBJ2-7; D remains unclear. Germline assignment: CDR1 KGHSH and CDR2 LQKENI. The CDR3 is 12 residues long. The V and J ends lost 3 bases and 2 bases respectively, with 5 bases between them. In DNA, the CDR3 is TGTGCCAGCTCACCGTCCACCTACGAGCAGTACTTC. This encodes CASSPSTYEQYF.

The gene calls are TRBV9 and TRBJ1-3; D is undetermined. Germline loops: CDR1 SGDLS, CDR2 YYNGEE. Trimming left V 0 bases short and J 0 bases short, with 10 bases between. This CDR3 contains 16 residues. The CDR3 is CASSVVGDGSGNTIYF. The CDR3 nucleotides read TGTGCCAGCAGCGTAGTGGGAGACGGCTCTGGAAACACCATATATTTT.

The rearrangement joins TRBV5-4 to TRBJ2-3; 8 nucleotides line up with TRBD1. V lost 5 bases and J lost 4; bases outside the gene matches: 9. Germline CDR1 and CDR2: SGHNT and YYREEE (reference sequence). The CDR3 has 15 residues. CDR3 sequence reads: CASSWTGLLSDTQYF. The CDR3 DNA reads as TGTGCCAGCAGTTGGACAGGGCTTCTATCAGATACGCAGTATTTT.

Here the CDR3 DNA reads TGCAGTGCTAGGTTGACAGGGGAGCAGCCCCAGCATTTT. It codes for CSARLTGEQPQHF. The J gene is TRBJ1-5, the V gene TRBV20-1; 8 bases fit TRBD1. Germline lookup yields CDR1 DFQATT and CDR2 SNEGSKA (reference sequence). The trim removed 3 bases at V and 7 bases at J, leaving 5 bases unmatched. The CDR3 consists of 13 residues.

The rearrangement links TRBV20-1 to TRBJ2-5; D remains unclear. V was trimmed by 2 bases and J by 5 bases, leaving 6 bases between them. CDR1 is DFQATT and CDR2 is SNEGSKA in the germline V gene (reference sequence). The CDR3 length is 11 residues. Here the CDR3 reads CSARPAETQYF. In DNA, the CDR3 is TGCAGTGCTAGACCAGCGGAGACCCAGTACTTC.

The gene calls are TRBV25-1 and TRBJ1-1; D possibly corresponds to TRBD1 (5 bases). The CDR3 covers 14 residues. Trimming cost V 4 bases and J 4 bases, with 13 bases left between them. Looked up from germline, CDR1 is MGHDK and CDR2 is SYGVNS. The CDR3 is CASSAQGWSTEAFF. DNA for the CDR3: TGTGCCAGCAGTGCTCAGGGTTGGTCCACTGAAGCTTTCTTT.

The chain links TRBV5-4 to TRBJ2-5; 13 bases align to TRBD2. The V segment lost 4 bases and the J segment 5 bases; nucleotides outside the gene matches: 8. The CDR3 runs 16 residues. Germline V gives CDR1 SGHNT, CDR2 YYREEE (reference sequence). CDR3 sequence: CASSATSGGAWETQYF. CDR3 coding DNA: TGTGCCAGCAGCGCTACTAGCGGGGGGGCCTGGGAGACCCAGTACTTC.

CDR3 sequence: CASSLTGGETQYF. The CDR3 nucleotides are TGTGCCAGCAGTCTCACAGGGGGAGAGACCCAGTACTTC. The rearrangement joins TRBV2 to TRBJ2-5; 8 positions agree with TRBD1. The CDR3 runs to 13 residues. Per the germline V gene, CDR1 is SNHLY and CDR2 is FYNNEI. V shed 5 bases, J shed 4 bases, and the junction held 3 bases outside the gene matches.

This sequence joins TRBV20-1 and TRBJ1-5; the D is unclear. The germline V gene has CDR1 DFQATT and CDR2 SNEGSKA (reference sequence). The CDR3 contains 12 residues. Trimming took off 5 bases at V and 7 bases at J, with 12 bases between the two ends. The CDR3 coding sequence is TGCAGTGCTTCGACGGGTGGGCAGCCCCAGCATTTT. This encodes CSASTGGQPQHF.